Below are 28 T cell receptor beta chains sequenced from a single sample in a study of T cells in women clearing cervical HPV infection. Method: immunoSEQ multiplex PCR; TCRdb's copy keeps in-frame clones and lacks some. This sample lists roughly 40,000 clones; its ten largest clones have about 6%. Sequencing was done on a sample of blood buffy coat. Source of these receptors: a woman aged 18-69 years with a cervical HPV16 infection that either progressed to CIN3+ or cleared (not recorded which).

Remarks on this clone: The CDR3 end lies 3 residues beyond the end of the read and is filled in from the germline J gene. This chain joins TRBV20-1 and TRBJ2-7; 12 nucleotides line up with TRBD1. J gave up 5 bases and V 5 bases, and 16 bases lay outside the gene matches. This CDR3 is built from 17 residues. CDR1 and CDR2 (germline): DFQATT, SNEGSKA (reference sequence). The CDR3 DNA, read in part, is TGCAGTGCTTTCCTAGTCCGGGACAGGGGGCCTGGGCACGAG. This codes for CSAFLVRDRGPGHE. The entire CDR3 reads CSAFLVRDRGPGHEQYF.

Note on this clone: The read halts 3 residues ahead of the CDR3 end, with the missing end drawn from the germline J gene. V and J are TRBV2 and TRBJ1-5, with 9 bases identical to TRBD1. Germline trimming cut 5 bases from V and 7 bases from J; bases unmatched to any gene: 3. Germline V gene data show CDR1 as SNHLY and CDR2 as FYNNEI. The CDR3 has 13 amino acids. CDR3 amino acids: CASSTGGWQPQHF. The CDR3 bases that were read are TGTGCCAGCAGTACAGGGGGCTGGCAGCCC. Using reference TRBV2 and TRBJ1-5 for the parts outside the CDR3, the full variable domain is EPEVTQTPSHQVTQMGQEVILRCVPISNHLYFYWYRQILGQKVEFLVSFYNNEISEKSEIFDDQFSVERPDGSNFTLKIRSTKLEDSAMYFCASSTGGWQPQHFGDGTRLSIL.

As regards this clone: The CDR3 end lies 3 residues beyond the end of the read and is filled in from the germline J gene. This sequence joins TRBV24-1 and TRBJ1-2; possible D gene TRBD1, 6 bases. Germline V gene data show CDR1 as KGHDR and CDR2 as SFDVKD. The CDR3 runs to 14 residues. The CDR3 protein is CATSSRDNIRGYTF. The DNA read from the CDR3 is TGTGCCACCAGCTCCCGGGACAATATCCGCGGC.

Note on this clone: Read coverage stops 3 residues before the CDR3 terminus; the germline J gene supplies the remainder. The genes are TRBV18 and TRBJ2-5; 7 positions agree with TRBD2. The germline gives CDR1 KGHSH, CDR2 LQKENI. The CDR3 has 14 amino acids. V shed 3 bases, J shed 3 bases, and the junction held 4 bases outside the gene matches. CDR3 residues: CASSPSGIKETQYF. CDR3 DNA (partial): TGTGCCAGCTCACCCAGCGGGATTAAAGAGACC. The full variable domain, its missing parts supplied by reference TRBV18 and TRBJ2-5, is NAGVMQNPRHLVRRRGQEARLRCSPMKGHSHVYWYRQLPEEGLKFMVYLQKENIIDESGMPKERFSAEFPKEGPSILRIQQVVRGDSAAYFCASSPSGIKETQYFGPGTRLLVL.

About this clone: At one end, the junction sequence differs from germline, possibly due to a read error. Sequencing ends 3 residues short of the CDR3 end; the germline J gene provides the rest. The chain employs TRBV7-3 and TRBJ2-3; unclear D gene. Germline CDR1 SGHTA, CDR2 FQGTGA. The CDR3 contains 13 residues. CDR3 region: CASSLVSSETQYF. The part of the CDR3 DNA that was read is TGTGCCAGCAGCTTGGTCAGTTCAGAGACG. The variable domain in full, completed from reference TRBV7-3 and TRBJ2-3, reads GAGVSQTPSNKVTEKGKYVELRCDPISGHTALYWYRQSLGQGPEFLIYFQGTGAADDSGLPNDRFFAVRPEGSVSTLKIQRTERGDSAVYLCASSLVSSETQYFGPGTRLTVL.

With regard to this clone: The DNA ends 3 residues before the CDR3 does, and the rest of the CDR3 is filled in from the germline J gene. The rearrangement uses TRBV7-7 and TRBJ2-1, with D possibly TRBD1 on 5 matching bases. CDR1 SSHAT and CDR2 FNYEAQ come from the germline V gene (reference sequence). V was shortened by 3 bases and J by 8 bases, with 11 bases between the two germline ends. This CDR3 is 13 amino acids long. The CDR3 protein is CASSLRWGDEQFF. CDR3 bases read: TGTGCCAGCAGCTTGCGATGGGGCGATGAG.

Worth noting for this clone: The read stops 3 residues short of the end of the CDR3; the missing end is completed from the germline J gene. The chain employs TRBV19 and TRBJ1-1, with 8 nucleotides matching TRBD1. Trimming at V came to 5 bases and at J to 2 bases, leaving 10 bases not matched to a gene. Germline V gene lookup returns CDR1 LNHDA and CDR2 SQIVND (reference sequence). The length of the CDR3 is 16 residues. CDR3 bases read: TGTGCCAGTAGTCCCGACGACAGGGGAGATAACACTGAA. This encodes CASSPDDRGDNTE. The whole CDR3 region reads CASSPDDRGDNTEAFF.

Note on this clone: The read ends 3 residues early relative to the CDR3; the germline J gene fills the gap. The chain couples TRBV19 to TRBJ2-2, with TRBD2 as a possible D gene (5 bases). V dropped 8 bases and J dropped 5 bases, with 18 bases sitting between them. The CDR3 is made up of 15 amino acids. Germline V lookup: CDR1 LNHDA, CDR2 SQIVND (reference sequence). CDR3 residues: CASSPDSQRTGELFF. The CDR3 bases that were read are TGTGCCAGTTCCCCGGACTCCCAAAGAACCGGGGAG. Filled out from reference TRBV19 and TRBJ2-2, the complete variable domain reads DGGITQSPKYLFRKEGQNVTLSCEQNLNHDAMYWYRQDPGQGLRLIYYSQIVNDFQKGDIAEGYSVSREKKESFPLTVTSAQKNPTAFYLCASSPDSQRTGELFFGEGSRLTVL.

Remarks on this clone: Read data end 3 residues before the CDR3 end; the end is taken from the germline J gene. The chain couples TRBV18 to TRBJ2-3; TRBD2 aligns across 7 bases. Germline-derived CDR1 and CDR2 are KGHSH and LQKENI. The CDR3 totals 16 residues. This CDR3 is CASSPSGGRSNQPQYF. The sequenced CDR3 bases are TGTGCCAGCTCACCCTCGGGGGGAAGAAGCAATCAGCCG.

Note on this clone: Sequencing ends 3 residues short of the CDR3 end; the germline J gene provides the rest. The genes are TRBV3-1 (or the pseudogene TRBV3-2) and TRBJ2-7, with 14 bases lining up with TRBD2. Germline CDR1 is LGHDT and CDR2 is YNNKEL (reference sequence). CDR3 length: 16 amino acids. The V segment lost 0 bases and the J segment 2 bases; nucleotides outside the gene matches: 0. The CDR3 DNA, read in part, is TGTGCCAGCAGCCAAGAGGGACTAGCGGGAGCCTACGAG. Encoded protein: CASSQEGLAGAYE. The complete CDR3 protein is CASSQEGLAGAYEQYF.

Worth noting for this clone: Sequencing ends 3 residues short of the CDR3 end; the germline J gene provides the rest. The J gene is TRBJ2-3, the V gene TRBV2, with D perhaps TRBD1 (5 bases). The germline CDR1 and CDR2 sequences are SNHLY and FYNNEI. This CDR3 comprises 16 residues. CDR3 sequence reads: CASSEQGTYSNQPQYF. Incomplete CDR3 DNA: TGTGCCAGCAGTGAGCAGGGAACCTATAGCAATCAGCCG.

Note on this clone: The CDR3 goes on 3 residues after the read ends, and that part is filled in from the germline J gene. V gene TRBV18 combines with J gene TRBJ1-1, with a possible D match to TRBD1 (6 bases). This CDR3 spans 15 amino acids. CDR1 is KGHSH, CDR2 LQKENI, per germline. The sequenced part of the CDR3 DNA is TGTGCCAGCTCTTCCACCTCAGAGGGGGTAAAGGGA. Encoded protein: CASSSTSEGVKG. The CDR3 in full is CASSSTSEGVKGAFF. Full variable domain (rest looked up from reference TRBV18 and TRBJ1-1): NAGVMQNPRHLVRRRGQEARLRCSPMKGHSHVYWYRQLPEEGLKFMVYLQKENIIDESGMPKERFSAEFPKEGPSILRIQQVVRGDSAAYFCASSSTSEGVKGAFFGQGTRLTVV.

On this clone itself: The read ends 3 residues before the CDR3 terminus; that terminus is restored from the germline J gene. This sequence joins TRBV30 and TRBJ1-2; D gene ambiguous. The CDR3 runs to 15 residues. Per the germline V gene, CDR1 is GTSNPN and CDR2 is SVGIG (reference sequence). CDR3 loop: CAWSVGLAGHNDYTF. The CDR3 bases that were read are TGTGCCTGGAGTGTAGGCCTAGCGGGCCATAATGAC.

The CDR3 protein is CASSSLTSGSTNTQYF. The CDR3 bases that were read are TGTGCCAGCAGTTCCCTGACTAGCGGGAGTACTAATACG. The chain uses TRBV6-2 or TRBV6-3 and TRBJ2-3, with 12 positions matching TRBD2. The CDR3 end falls 3 residues outside the read, so it is completed with the germline J gene. This CDR3 has 16 residues. Germline V gives CDR1 MNHEY, CDR2 SVGEGT. V gave up 4 bases and J gave up 7 bases; unmatched junction bases: 9.

CDR3 residues: CASNPTGGSYNSPLHF. CDR3 DNA, as far as it was read: TGTGCCAGCAATCCTACAGGGGGCTCCTATAATTCACCC. This sequence joins TRBV2 and TRBJ1-6; TRBD1 matches 8 bases. The CDR3 goes on 3 residues after the read ends, and that part is filled in from the germline J gene. V dropped 7 bases and J dropped 0; count of bases not matched to a gene: 5. There are 16 residues in the CDR3. Germline values: CDR1 SNHLY, CDR2 FYNNEI.

This CDR3 reads CASRAGGNTGELFF. The sequenced CDR3 bases are TGCGCCAGCAGGGCAGGGGGGAACACCGGGGAG. The genes are TRBV5-1 and TRBJ2-2; TRBD1 agrees at 7 bases. The DNA ends 3 residues before the CDR3 does, and the rest of the CDR3 is filled in from the germline J gene. Germline CDR1 is SGHRS and CDR2 is YFSETQ. There are 14 residues in the CDR3. The junction had 2 bases not matched to a gene; V was cut back by 5 bases and J by 1 base.

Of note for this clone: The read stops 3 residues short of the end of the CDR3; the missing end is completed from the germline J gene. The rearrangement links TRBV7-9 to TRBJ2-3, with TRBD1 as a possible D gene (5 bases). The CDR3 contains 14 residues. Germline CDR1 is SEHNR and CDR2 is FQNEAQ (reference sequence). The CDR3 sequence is CASSLVGPKETQYF. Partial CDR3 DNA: TGTGCCAGCAGCTTAGTGGGGCCTAAAGAGACG.

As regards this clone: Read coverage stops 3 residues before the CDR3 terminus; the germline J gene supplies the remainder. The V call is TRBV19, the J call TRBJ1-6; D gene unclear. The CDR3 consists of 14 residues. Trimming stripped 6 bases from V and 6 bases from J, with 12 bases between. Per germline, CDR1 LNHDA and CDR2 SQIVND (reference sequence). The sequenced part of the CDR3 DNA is TGTGCCAGTAGACAGAATTCCCCTAATTCACCC. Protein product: CASRQNSPNSP. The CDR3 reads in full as CASRQNSPNSPLHF. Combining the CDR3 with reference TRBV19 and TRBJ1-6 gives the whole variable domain DGGITQSPKYLFRKEGQNVTLSCEQNLNHDAMYWYRQDPGQGLRLIYYSQIVNDFQKGDIAEGYSVSREKKESFPLTVTSAQKNPTAFYLCASRQNSPNSPLHFGNGTRLTVT.

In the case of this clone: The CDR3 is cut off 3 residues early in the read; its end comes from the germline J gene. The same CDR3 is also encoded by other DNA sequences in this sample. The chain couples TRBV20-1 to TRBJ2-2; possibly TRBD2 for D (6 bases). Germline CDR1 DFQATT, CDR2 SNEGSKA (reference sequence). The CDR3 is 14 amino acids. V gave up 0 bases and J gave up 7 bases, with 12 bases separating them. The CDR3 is CSARDRGSGGELFF. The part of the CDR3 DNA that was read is TGCAGTGCTAGAGATCGGGGGAGTGGCGGGGAG.

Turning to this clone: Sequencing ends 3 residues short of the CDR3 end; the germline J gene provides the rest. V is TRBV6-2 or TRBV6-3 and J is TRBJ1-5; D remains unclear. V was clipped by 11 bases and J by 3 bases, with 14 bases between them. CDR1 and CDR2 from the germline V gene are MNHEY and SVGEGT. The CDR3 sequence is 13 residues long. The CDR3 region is CARIEGVNQPQHF. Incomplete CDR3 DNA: TGTGCCCGCATTGAGGGCGTCAATCAGCCC.

The CDR3 sequence: CASTSSGTGTEKLFF. CDR3 DNA (partial): TGTGCCAGCACTTCTTCCGGGACAGGGACCGAAAAA. J is TRBJ1-4 and V is TRBV28; TRBD1 matches 9 bases. The read falls 3 residues short of the CDR3 end, and the missing part is taken from the germline J gene. Per the germline V gene, CDR1 is MDHEN and CDR2 is SYDVKM. Trimming removed 7 bases from V and 8 bases from J; junction bases left unmatched: 11. The CDR3 runs to 15 residues.

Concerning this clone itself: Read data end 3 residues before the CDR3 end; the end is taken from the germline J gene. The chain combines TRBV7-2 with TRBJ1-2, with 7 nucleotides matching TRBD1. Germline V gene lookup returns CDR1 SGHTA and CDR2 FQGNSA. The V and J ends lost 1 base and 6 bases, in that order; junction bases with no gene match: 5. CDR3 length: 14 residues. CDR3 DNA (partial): TGTGCCAGCAGCTTAGAGCCAGGGGGGCATGGC. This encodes CASSLEPGGHG. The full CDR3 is CASSLEPGGHGYTF.

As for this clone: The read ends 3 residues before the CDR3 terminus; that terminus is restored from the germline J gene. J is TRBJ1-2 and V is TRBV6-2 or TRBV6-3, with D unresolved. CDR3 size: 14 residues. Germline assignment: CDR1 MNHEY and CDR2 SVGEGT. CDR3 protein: CASTSRLGGDTYTF. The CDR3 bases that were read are TGTGCCAGCACCTCCCGGCTAGGTGGAGATACC.

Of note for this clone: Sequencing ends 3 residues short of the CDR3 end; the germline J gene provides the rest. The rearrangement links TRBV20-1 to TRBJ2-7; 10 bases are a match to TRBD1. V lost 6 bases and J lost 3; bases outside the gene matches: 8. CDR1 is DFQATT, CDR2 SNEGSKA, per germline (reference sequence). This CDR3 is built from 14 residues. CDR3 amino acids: CSARPDRGDYEQYF. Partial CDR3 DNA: TGCAGTGCGAGACCGGACAGGGGGGACTACGAG.

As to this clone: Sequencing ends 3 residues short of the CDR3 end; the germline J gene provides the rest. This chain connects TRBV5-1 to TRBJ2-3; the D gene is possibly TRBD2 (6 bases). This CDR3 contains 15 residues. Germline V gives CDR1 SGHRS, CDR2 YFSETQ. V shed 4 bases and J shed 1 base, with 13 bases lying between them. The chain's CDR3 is CASSPLATGTDTQYF. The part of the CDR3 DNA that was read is TGCGCCAGCAGCCCCCTAGCGACCGGCACAGATACG.

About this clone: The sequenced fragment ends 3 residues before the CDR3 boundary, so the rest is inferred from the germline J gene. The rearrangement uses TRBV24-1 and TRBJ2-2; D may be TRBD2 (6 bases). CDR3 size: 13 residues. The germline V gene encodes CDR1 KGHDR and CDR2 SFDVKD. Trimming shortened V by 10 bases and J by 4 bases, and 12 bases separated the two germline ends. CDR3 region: CATSGRSTGELFF. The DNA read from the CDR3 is TGTGCCACTTCAGGGAGGAGCACCGGGGAG.

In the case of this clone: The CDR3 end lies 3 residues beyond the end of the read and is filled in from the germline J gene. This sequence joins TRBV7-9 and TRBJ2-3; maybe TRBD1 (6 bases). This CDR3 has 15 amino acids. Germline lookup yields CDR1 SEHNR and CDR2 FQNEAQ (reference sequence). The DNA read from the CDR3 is TGTGCCAGCAGCTTAGCGGGGGCGACGAGAGAGACG. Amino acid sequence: CASSLAGATRET. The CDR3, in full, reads CASSLAGATRETQYF.

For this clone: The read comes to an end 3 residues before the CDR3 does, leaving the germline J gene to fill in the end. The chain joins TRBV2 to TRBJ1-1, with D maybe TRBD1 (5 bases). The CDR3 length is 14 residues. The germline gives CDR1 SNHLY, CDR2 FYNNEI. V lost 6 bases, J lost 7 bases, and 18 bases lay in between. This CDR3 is CASRIFTGRYEAFF. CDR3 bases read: TGTGCCAGCAGAATCTTCACAGGACGGTATGAA. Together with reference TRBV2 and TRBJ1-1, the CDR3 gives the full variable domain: EPEVTQTPSHQVTQMGQEVILRCVPISNHLYFYWYRQILGQKVEFLVSFYNNEISEKSEIFDDQFSVERPDGSNFTLKIRSTKLEDSAMYFCASRIFTGRYEAFFGQGTRLTVV.